This T cell receptor (beta chain) was retrieved from a study of blood T cell repertoires in COVID-19. In the study overall: The study drew acute and convalescent COVID-19 samples from the United States, Italy and Spain.

Original processing methods: Counts of nucleated cells, estimated from reference gene primer amplification, were obtained. TCRdb's table, derived via immunoSEQ multiplex PCR, lists solely in-frame clones and lacks some. Clonal size and the V and J genes are those of that table, whereas D and trimming came from the DNA. Altogether 250,000 to 300,000 clones are present, 86% being singletons, with the ten largest covering about 12%. Trimming stripped 6 bases from V and 5 bases from J, with 9 bases between. Germline V lookup: CDR1 MDHEN, CDR2 SYDVKM. The length of the CDR3 is 12 residues. One Seattle source followed patients from active infection through their disease course.

What was sequenced was peripheral blood. V is TRBV28 and J is TRBJ2-3; D unclear. This TCR was recovered from a woman in her twenties or thirties with COVID-19, enrolled during active disease. The CDR3 is CASSYLGDTQYF. In DNA, the CDR3 is TGTGCCAGCAGCTATCTAGGAGATACGCAGTATTTT.